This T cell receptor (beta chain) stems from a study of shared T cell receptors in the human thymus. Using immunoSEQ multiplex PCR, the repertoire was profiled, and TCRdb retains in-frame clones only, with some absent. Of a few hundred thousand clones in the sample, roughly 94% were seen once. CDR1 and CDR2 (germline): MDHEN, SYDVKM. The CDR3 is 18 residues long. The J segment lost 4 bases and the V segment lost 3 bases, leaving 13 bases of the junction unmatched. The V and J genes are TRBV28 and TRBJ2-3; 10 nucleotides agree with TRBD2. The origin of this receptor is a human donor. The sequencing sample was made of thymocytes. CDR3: CASSLPSGREGAADTQYF. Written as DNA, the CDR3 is TGTGCCAGCAGTTTGCCTAGCGGGAGAGAAGGAGCGGCAGATACGCAGTATTTT. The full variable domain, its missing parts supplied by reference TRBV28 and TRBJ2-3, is DVKVTQSSRYLVKRTGEKVFLECVQDMDHENMFWYRQDPGLGLRLIYFSYDVKMKEKGDIPEGYSVSREKKERFSLILESASTNQTSMYLCASSLPSGREGAADTQYFGPGTRLTVL.